The 13 T cell receptor beta chains below were found in one sample sequenced in a study of vaccination and CD4 T cells after COVID-19. With the Oncomine TCR Beta short-read assay, DNA from cultured CD4+ T cells was sequenced. TCRdb re-analysed the PCR reads in MiXCR, keeping a single row per CDR3 protein. The sample comprises around 4,200 distinct CDR3 sequences, over 40% of which are singletons, and less than 20% rests with the top ten. These receptors' targets are unknown. Treatment of the sample: approximately nine-day PBMC culture with coronavirus spike peptide pools or control peptides (ViraFEST assay). Material: CD4+ T cells from blood, cultured in vitro. These receptors were collected from a human donor who had recovered from COVID-19.

This clonotype was detected only a few times. The gene calls are TRBV6-1 and TRBJ2-3; D not certain. V was trimmed by 6 bases and J by 0 bases, leaving 7 bases between them. The germline V gene has CDR1 MNHNS and CDR2 SASEGT. This CDR3 contains 13 residues. The CDR3 spells CASREPSTDTQYF. As DNA, the CDR3 is TGTGCCAGCAGGGAACCAAGCACAGATACGCAGTATTTT.

This rearrangement joins TRBV29-1 to TRBJ1-4; D remains unclear. Looked up from germline, CDR1 is SQVTM and CDR2 is ANQGSEA. V was shortened by 6 bases and J by 4 bases, with 6 bases between the two germline ends. This CDR3 has 11 residues. CDR3 in DNA: TGCAGCGTCATGGATAATGAAAAACTGTTTTTT. Translated, it gives CSVMDNEKLFF.

The chain combines TRBV19 with TRBJ2-3, with a possible D match to TRBD2 (6 bases). CDR1 and CDR2 (germline): LNHDA, SQIVND (reference sequence). CDR3 length: 14 residues. V lost 3 bases and J 1 base, leaving 8 bases between the germline ends. The CDR3 region is CASSIGRGTDTQYF. The CDR3 DNA follows: TGTGCCAGTAGTATCGGGAGAGGCACAGATACGCAGTATTTT.

This clonotype has just a few counts. V is TRBV15 and J is TRBJ2-1; the match to TRBD2 covers 10 bases. This CDR3 is 15 amino acids long. The V segment lost 3 bases and the J segment 9 bases; nucleotides outside the gene matches: 8. The germline V gene has CDR1 LNHNV and CDR2 YYDKDF (reference sequence). CDR3 nucleotides: TGTGCCACCAGCAGGGGCAGGACTAGCGGTCGTGAGCAGTTCTTC. Translating gives CATSRGRTSGREQFF.

V and J are TRBV6-1 and TRBJ2-7; 11 positions agree with TRBD2. With 6 bases clipped from V and 7 bases from J, the junction kept 5 bases outside the gene matches. This CDR3 has 13 residues. Germline values: CDR1 MNHNS, CDR2 SASEGT. The CDR3 DNA is TGTGCCAGCAGGCGACTAGCGGGAAATGAGCAGTACTTC. Translating it yields CASRRLAGNEQYF.

V gene TRBV12-3 or TRBV12-4 combines with J gene TRBJ1-6, with 8 bases identical to TRBD1. V shed 5 bases and J 7 bases; nucleotides not matched to a gene: 16. CDR3 size: 18 residues. The CDR3 reads CASSLMTGAAGANSPLHF. The CDR3 region has the DNA TGTGCCAGCAGTCTCATGACAGGGGCAGCAGGGGCGAATTCACCCCTCCACTTT.

This clonotype has more than one count but fewer than ten. V is TRBV27 and J is TRBJ2-3; D is uncertain. V shed 1 base and J shed 2 bases, with 10 bases lying between them. CDR1 MNHEY and CDR2 SMNVEV come from the germline V gene (reference sequence). There are 15 residues in the CDR3. CDR3 nucleotides: TGTGCCAGCAGTTTATGGCGAAGGGACACAGATACGCAGTATTTT. Translation gives CASSLWRRDTDTQYF.

J is TRBJ1-5 and V is TRBV28; 7 bases agree with TRBD1. The V gene end was trimmed by 6 bases and the J gene end by 9 bases; junction bases not matched to a gene: 11. Looked up from germline, CDR1 is MDHEN and CDR2 is SYDVKM. This CDR3 contains 14 residues. As DNA, the CDR3 is TGTGCCAGCAGGGATACAGGGGAGATTCGGCCCCAGCATTTT. It is translated as CASRDTGEIRPQHF. Full variable domain (remainder filled in from reference TRBV28 and TRBJ1-5): DVKVTQSSRYLVKRTGEKVFLECVQDMDHENMFWYRQDPGLGLRLIYFSYDVKMKEKGDIPEGYSVSREKKERFSLILESASTNQTSMYLCASRDTGEIRPQHFGDGTRLSIL.

In its sample, this clonotype is large. The chain recombines TRBV6-2 or TRBV6-3 with TRBJ1-2; 8 nucleotides agree with TRBD1. V trimming: 5 bases; J trimming: 6 bases; junction bases outside the gene matches: 2. CDR3 length: 12 residues. The V gene's germline CDR1 is MNHEY and CDR2 SVGEGT. The CDR3 DNA reads as TGTGCCAGCAGTCTGACAGGGGATGGCTACACCTTC. Encoded protein: CASSLTGDGYTF.

This chain joins TRBV29-1 and TRBJ2-3; TRBD2 is a possible D gene (6 bases). This CDR3 has 14 residues. Trimming cost V 5 bases and J 2 bases, with 14 bases left between them. The germline V gene has CDR1 SQVTM and CDR2 ANQGSEA. The DNA for the CDR3 is TGCAGCGTTCGTTCCGGGAGTTCCACAGATACGCAGTATTTT. Its protein is CSVRSGSSTDTQYF.

In this sample, this clonotype turned up a few times. V and J are TRBV19 and TRBJ1-2; no reliable D call. V was trimmed by 2 bases and J by 4 bases, leaving 8 bases between them. Germline V lookup: CDR1 LNHDA, CDR2 SQIVND (reference sequence). The CDR3 is made up of 13 amino acids. CDR3: CASSISQGYGYTF. CDR3 DNA: TGTGCCAGTAGTATAAGTCAAGGCTATGGCTACACCTTC.

The rearrangement uses TRBV20-1 and TRBJ1-1, with 11 bases lining up with TRBD1. V lost 0 bases to trimming and J lost 2 bases; unmatched junction nucleotides: 5. CDR1 is DFQATT and CDR2 is SNEGSKA in the germline V gene (reference sequence). This CDR3 contains 16 residues. DNA for the CDR3: TGCAGTGCTAGAGATCGGACAGGGGGCTTCAACACTGAAGCTTTCTTT. As protein: CSARDRTGGFNTEAFF.

The chain joins TRBV20-1 to TRBJ1-5; D uncertain. Germline V CDR1 and CDR2: DFQATT, SNEGSKA (reference sequence). The length of the CDR3 is 16 residues. Trimming left V 3 bases short and J 2 bases short, with 17 bases between. The CDR3 DNA sequence: TGCAGTGCTAGCCCCCTGACAAAGGTAGGCAATCAGCCCCAGCATTTT. Its translation: CSASPLTKVGNQPQHF.